This T cell receptor (beta chain) was sequenced in a study of long-term antiretroviral therapy in people with HIV. Investigators performed immunoSEQ version v3.0 at survey level. The data were produced by immunoSEQ multiplex PCR, yet TCRdb's version contains in-frame clones alone and is incomplete. Among 30,000 or so clones listed, around 97% were seen once. The CDR3 sequence is 13 residues long. Germline V gene sequence: CDR1 GTSNPN, CDR2 SVGIG (reference sequence). V was clipped by 3 bases and J by 8 bases; unmatched bases: 7. This clone has only one observation. This receptor was taken from a man younger than 45 with HIV. V usage is TRBV30 and J usage is TRBJ2-7, with 10 bases fitting TRBD2. Source: unsorted PBMCs, taken 7.6 years after starting antiretroviral therapy. The chain's CDR3 is CAWRLAGALKQYF. In DNA form, the CDR3 reads TGTGCCTGGAGGCTAGCGGGGGCCTTGAAGCAGTACTTC.